This entry is about one T cell receptor (beta chain). This sample is part of a study of blood T cell repertoires in COVID-19. The CDR3 runs to 16 residues. Germline trimming cut 5 bases from V and 3 bases from J; bases unmatched to any gene: 12. Per germline, CDR1 SGHTA and CDR2 FQGNSA. This table comes from immunoSEQ multiplex PCR, and its TCRdb copy is limited to in-frame clones, with some not included. The data show around 80,000 clones, 70% to 80% seen once. The receptor was isolated from a man between 50 and 59 years old with active or convalescent COVID-19. The chain links TRBV7-2 to TRBJ2-7; 8 bases agree with TRBD1. The source material was peripheral blood. CDR3 protein: CASSLQHGQGIYEQYF. In nucleotides, the CDR3 is TGTGCCAGCAGCCTCCAACACGGACAGGGAATCTACGAGCAGTACTTC. Filled out from reference TRBV7-2 and TRBJ2-7, the complete variable domain reads GAGVSQSPSNKVTEKGKDVELRCDPISGHTALYWYRQSLGQGLEFLIYFQGNSAPDKSGLPSDRFSAERTGGSVSTLTIQRTQQEDSAVYLCASSLQHGQGIYEQYFGPGTRLTVT.